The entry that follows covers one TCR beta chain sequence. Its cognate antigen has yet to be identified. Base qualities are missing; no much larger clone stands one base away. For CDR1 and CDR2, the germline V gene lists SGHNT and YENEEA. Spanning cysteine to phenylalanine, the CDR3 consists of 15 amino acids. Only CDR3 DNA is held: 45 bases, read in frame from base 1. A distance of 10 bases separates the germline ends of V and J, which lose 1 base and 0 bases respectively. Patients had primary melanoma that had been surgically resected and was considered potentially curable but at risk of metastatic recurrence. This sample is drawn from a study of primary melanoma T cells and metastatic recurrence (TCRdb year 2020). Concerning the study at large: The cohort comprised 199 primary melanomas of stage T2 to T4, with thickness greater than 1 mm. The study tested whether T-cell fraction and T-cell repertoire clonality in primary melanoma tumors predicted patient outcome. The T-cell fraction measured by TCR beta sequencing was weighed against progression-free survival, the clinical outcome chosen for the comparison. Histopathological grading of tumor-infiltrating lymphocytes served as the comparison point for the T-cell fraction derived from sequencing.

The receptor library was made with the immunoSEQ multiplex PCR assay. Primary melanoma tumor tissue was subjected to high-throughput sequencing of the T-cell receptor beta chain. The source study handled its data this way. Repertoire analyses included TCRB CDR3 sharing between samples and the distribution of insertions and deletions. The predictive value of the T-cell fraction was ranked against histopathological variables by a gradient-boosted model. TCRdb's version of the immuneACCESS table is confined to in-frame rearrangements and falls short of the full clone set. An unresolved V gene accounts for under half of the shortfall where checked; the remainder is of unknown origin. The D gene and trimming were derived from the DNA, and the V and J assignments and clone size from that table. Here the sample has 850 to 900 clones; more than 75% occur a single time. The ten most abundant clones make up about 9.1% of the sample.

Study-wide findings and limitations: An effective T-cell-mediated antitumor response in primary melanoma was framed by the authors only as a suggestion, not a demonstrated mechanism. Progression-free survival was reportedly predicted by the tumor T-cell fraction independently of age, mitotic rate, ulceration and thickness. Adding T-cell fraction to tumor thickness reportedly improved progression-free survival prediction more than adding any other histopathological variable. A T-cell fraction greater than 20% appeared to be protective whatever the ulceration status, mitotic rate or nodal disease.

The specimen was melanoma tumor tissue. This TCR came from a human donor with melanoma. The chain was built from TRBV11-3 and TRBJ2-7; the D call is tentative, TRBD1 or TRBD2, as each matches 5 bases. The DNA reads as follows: TGTGCCAGCAGCTTAGGGGGACGGAACTCCTACGAGCAGTACTTC. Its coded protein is CASSLGGRNSYEQYF.